This T cell receptor (beta chain) came from a study of spatial heterogeneity in lung cancer. TCRdb used MiXCR to reprocess the 5' RACE reads, holding one entry per CDR3 protein. The sample shows tens of thousands of distinct CDR3 sequences, around 12% of them seen only once. Germline-derived CDR1 and CDR2 are SGHTA and FQGNSA. The length of the CDR3 is 15 residues. Losses at the gene ends were 5 bases for V and 4 bases for J; bases not matched to a gene: 8. Described time point: sample taken at primary tumor resection. The study sequenced unsorted whole RNA from tumor, nontumor lung or frozen PBMC. This specimen was PBMCs, taken at surgery. This chain connects TRBV7-2 to TRBJ2-1, with TRBD1 identical over 7 bases. The source is a male donor with early-stage non-small cell lung cancer. The CDR3: CASSRNRGLYNEQFF. The CDR3 DNA reads TGTGCCAGCAGCCGAAACAGGGGATTGTACAATGAGCAGTTCTTC.